Listed below are T cell receptor beta chains from one sample, sequenced in a study of T-cell memory formation after mild COVID-19. TCRdb reanalysed the 5' RACE reads using MiXCR and keeps one entry per CDR3 protein. The sample contains hundreds of thousands of distinct CDR3 sequences, over 25% of which appear only once. The sample was PBMCs or a T cell subset sorted from them (not recorded which). The source of these receptors is an adult woman who had mild COVID-19 (a few samples of this study predate the infection). Cell type and time point are not known. Each CDR3 is given with its conserved first and last residue. D genes are given only for firm matches. Not every row has a clone size; where given, it reads once, few, many or a size class.

DNA	CDR3	D	V	J	size
TGTGCCAGCAGTTTTCGCGGCAGTGGGTTTGTGCAGTTCTTC	CASSFRGSGFVQFF	.	TRBV12-3/TRBV12-4	TRBJ2-1	few
TGTGCCAGCAGTATCCTCGGGACCTCCGTCGATGGGTGGGGAACCGGGGAGCTGTTTTTT	CASSILGTSVDGWGTGELFF	.	TRBV27	TRBJ2-2	.
TGCGCCAGCAGCCGGGGGACTAGCGGGACCTACTCCTACGAGCAGTACTTC	CASSRGTSGTYSYEQYF	TRBD2	TRBV4-3	TRBJ2-7	.
TGTGCCAGCTCACGTGCAGGCGGAGAGACCCAGTACTTC	CASSRAGGETQYF	.	TRBV18	TRBJ2-5	many
TGTGCCAGCAGCCAAGATTTCAGAACAGCCTACGAGCAGTACTTC	CASSQDFRTAYEQYF	.	TRBV3-1	TRBJ2-7	few
TGTGCCAGCTCGCCGACCACAGCTAACTATGGCTACACCTTC	CASSPTTANYGYTF	.	TRBV18	TRBJ1-2	.
TGTGCCACCGGGACCTCCCAAGAGAATGAAAAACTGTTTTTT	CATGTSQENEKLFF	.	TRBV19	TRBJ1-4	few
TGTGCCAGCAGCCGACAGGGGCAGAATGAGCAGTTCTTC	CASSRQGQNEQFF	TRBD1	TRBV11-3	TRBJ2-1	.
TGCGCCAGCAGCTGGACCCAGGGGGCTTCATCGTATGGCTACACCTTC	CASSWTQGASSYGYTF	TRBD1	TRBV5-1	TRBJ1-2	few
TGTGCCAGCAGCTCCAACATCCGGGACACGCCCTATGGCTACACCTTC	CASSSNIRDTPYGYTF	.	TRBV5-5	TRBJ1-2	.